Following are 31 T cell receptor beta chains from one sample sequenced in a study of CXCR3-negative and CXCR3-positive naive CD8 T cells (dated 2019 in TCRdb). Sequenced using a NextSeq 550. The Human TCR Profiling Kit (MiLaboratory) was used to make UMI-labeled 5' RACE TRB cDNA libraries. Based on TCRdb reprocessing of the reads, there is one entry per CDR3 protein sequence, and DNA is missing. This sample's table carries fewer than 140,000 distinct CDR3 sequences. Around 0.4% of the sample rests with the top ten. On the study overall, not on this receptor specifically: Compared with CXCR3-negative naive cells, CXCR3-positive naive cells had TRB CDR3s with higher hydrophobicity (lower Kidera factor 4), lower energy, and higher strength and volume indices.

These receptors are not linked to any known antigen. Sequences were obtained from naive CXCR3+ CD8+ T cells from blood. Taken with the paper, the label for cell subset or site translates to: CD45RO-CCR7+CD27+CD95- naive CD8+ T cells expressing CXCR3 (TNR3+). Receptor source: a human donor in good health. Some clones in this sample may be carry-over from other donors' samples.

The chain employs TRBV13 and TRBJ1-3; checking the TCRdb D call of TRBD1 is not possible without DNA. The CDR3 is 15 amino acids. Germline CDR1 PRHDT, CDR2 FYEKMQ (reference sequence). The CDR3 reads CASSLSTGTGNTIYF.

The rearrangement joins TRBV7-9 to TRBJ2-6. Looked up from germline, CDR1 is SEHNR and CDR2 is FQNEAQ (reference sequence). The CDR3 totals 13 residues. The CDR3 sequence: CASSFSGANVLTF. The whole variable domain, remainder taken from reference TRBV7-9 and TRBJ2-6, is DTGVSQNPRHKITKRGQNVTFRCDPISEHNRLYWYRQTLGQGPEFLTYFQNEAQLEKSRLLSDRFSAERPKGSFSTLEIQRTEQGDSAMYLCASSFSGANVLTFGAGSRLTVL.

The chain uses TRBV7-9 and TRBJ2-5; TCRdb's D call, TRBD1, is unchecked because there is no DNA. This CDR3 is 14 amino acids long. The germline gives CDR1 SEHNR, CDR2 FQNEAQ (reference sequence). Here the CDR3 reads CASREGGPSETQYF.

CDR3 region: CASSQDRTVVYGYTF. The chain uses TRBV4-3 and TRBJ1-2. This CDR3 has 15 amino acids. CDR1 is LGHNA, CDR2 YSLEER, per germline.

The chain joins TRBV6-1 to TRBJ2-5; as DNA is missing, the TRBD1 call by TCRdb cannot be tested. The CDR3 is 14 amino acids. Germline CDR1 reads MNHNS; CDR2 reads SASEGT. CDR3 sequence reads: CASSEHRGRETQYF.

The chain recombines TRBV6-6 with TRBJ1-2; the D call of TRBD1 rests on TCRdb alone, since no DNA is present to check it. This CDR3 contains 19 residues. CDR1 MNHNY and CDR2 SVGAGI come from the germline V gene (reference sequence). CDR3 residues: CASSSVYEGQSDFSYGYTF.

CDR3 region: CASSLDSAWEQYF. The V and J genes are TRBV5-1 and TRBJ2-7. Germline V gene lookup returns CDR1 SGHRS and CDR2 YFSETQ. The length of the CDR3 is 13 residues.

The chain links TRBV20-1 to TRBJ2-1; TCRdb's D call of TRBD1 is untestable without DNA. The CDR3 consists of 13 residues. The germline gives CDR1 DFQATT, CDR2 SNEGSKA (reference sequence). CDR3 in amino acids: CSALGGQYNEQFF.

V usage is TRBV5-5 and J usage is TRBJ2-2. The germline V gene encodes CDR1 SGHKS and CDR2 YYEKEE (reference sequence). The CDR3 has 16 amino acids. The chain's CDR3 is CASSLVRPGYTGELFF.

This chain joins TRBV5-1 and TRBJ2-7; TCRdb outputs TRBD2, but without DNA this stays unchecked. The CDR3 is made up of 17 amino acids. Germline CDR1 is SGHRS and CDR2 is YFSETQ. CDR3 protein: CASSLGTSSGLFYEQYF.

The chain joins TRBV25-1 to TRBJ2-2; TCRdb gives TRBD1 as the D gene, but with no DNA this cannot be confirmed. CDR1 is MGHDK, CDR2 SYGVNS, per germline. The CDR3 runs 14 residues. CDR3 loop: CASSLGGRTGELFF. Looking up the rest from reference TRBV25-1 and TRBJ2-2 gives the full variable domain: EADIYQTPRYLVIGTGKKITLECSQTMGHDKMYWYQQDPGMELHLIHYSYGVNSTEKGDLSSESTVSRIRTEHFPLTLESARPSHTSQYLCASSLGGRTGELFFGEGSRLTVL.

The J gene is TRBJ2-5, the V gene TRBV7-9; the D call of TRBD1 rests on TCRdb alone, since no DNA is present to check it. The germline CDR1 and CDR2 sequences are SEHNR and FQNEAQ (reference sequence). This CDR3 spans 13 amino acids. CDR3 in amino acids: CALTDPGEETQYF. Complete variable domain (other parts from reference TRBV7-9 and TRBJ2-5): DTGVSQNPRHKITKRGQNVTFRCDPISEHNRLYWYRQTLGQGPEFLTYFQNEAQLEKSRLLSDRFSAERPKGSFSTLEIQRTEQGDSAMYLCALTDPGEETQYFGPGTRLLVL.

J is TRBJ1-1 and V is TRBV12-5; TCRdb's D call of TRBD1 is untestable without DNA. The CDR3 covers 14 residues. Germline CDR1 and CDR2: LGHNT and FRNRAP. Here the CDR3 reads CASVLTGLNTEAFF.

The rearrangement uses TRBV6-5 and TRBJ2-5; TCRdb's D gene call, TRBD1, goes unchecked for lack of DNA. The germline V gene has CDR1 MNHEY and CDR2 SVGAGI. The CDR3 has 13 residues. The CDR3 sequence is CASRVGGLETQYF.

The V gene is TRBV6-6, the J gene TRBJ2-7. There are 13 residues in the CDR3. Germline lookup yields CDR1 MNHNY and CDR2 SVGAGI (reference sequence). The CDR3 loop reads CASSYTAVGEQYF.

The rearrangement uses TRBV4-3 and TRBJ1-4. The V gene's germline CDR1 is LGHNA and CDR2 YSLEER. This CDR3 comprises 16 residues. The CDR3 loop is CASSQVFGSTNEKLFF.

The chain links TRBV20-1 to TRBJ2-7; TCRdb selects TRBD1, and the lack of DNA leaves this call unchecked. Germline-derived CDR1 and CDR2 are DFQATT and SNEGSKA (reference sequence). CDR3 length: 12 amino acids. This CDR3 reads CSAGTGLGEQYF.

The chain employs TRBV29-1 and TRBJ2-3. The CDR3 covers 14 residues. Germline lookup yields CDR1 SQVTM and CDR2 ANQGSEA. The CDR3 here is CSVESQDRTDTQYF.

V usage is TRBV7-9 and J usage is TRBJ2-3. Germline V CDR1 and CDR2: SEHNR, FQNEAQ (reference sequence). The CDR3 spans 13 residues. CDR3 sequence: CASSVVGTDTQYF.

This sequence joins TRBV6-2 or TRBV6-3 and TRBJ2-1; with no DNA, the TCRdb D assignment of TRBD2 cannot be verified. The germline V gene has CDR1 MNHEY and CDR2 SVGEGT. This CDR3 contains 17 residues. This CDR3 reads CASSWELAGAPYNEQFF.

The gene calls are TRBV4-3 and TRBJ1-2; TCRdb's D gene call, TRBD1, goes unchecked for lack of DNA. The CDR3 runs 14 residues. The V gene's germline CDR1 is LGHNA and CDR2 YSLEER. The CDR3: CASSQDRGGIGYTF.

V is TRBV15 and J is TRBJ1-3; TCRdb names TRBD1, which stays unverified in the absence of DNA. The germline V gene encodes CDR1 LNHNV and CDR2 YYDKDF (reference sequence). The CDR3 is 16 residues long. The CDR3 spells CATSTTGVRAGNTIYF.

The chain employs TRBV28 and TRBJ1-1; the D call from TCRdb, TRBD1, cannot be confirmed without DNA. CDR1 and CDR2 (germline): MDHEN, SYDVKM. CDR3 length: 14 amino acids. CDR3: CASSFRGRRTEAFF.

The gene calls are TRBV13 and TRBJ1-5. This CDR3 is 12 amino acids long. CDR1 and CDR2 from the germline V gene are PRHDT and FYEKMQ (reference sequence). The CDR3 sequence: CASSSGEKPQHF.

CDR3 region: CASSYVAQETQYF. The rearrangement uses TRBV6-6 and TRBJ2-5. The CDR3 length is 13 residues. The germline gives CDR1 MNHNY, CDR2 SVGAGI (reference sequence).

The V and J genes are TRBV7-2 and TRBJ2-3. The germline gives CDR1 SGHTA, CDR2 FQGNSA. There are 14 residues in the CDR3. CDR3: CASSSVHDGDTQYF.

CDR3 sequence: CASSQGLYSSYEQYF. The V and J genes are TRBV14 and TRBJ2-7. CDR1 is SGHDN and CDR2 is FVKESK in the germline V gene. This CDR3 is 15 amino acids long.

V gene TRBV14 combines with J gene TRBJ2-1; TCRdb's assignment of TRBD1 cannot be checked, as there is no DNA. Germline lookup yields CDR1 SGHDN and CDR2 FVKESK. The CDR3 has 18 residues. The CDR3 sequence is CASSQAPLGGSLSDEQFF. The full variable domain, with the rest looked up from reference TRBV14 and TRBJ2-1, is EAGVTQFPSHSVIEKGQTVTLRCDPISGHDNLYWYRRVMGKEIKFLLHFVKESKQDESGMPNNRFLAERTGGTYSTLKVQPAELEDSGVYFCASSQAPLGGSLSDEQFFGPGTRLTVL.

This sequence joins TRBV2 and TRBJ2-3; TCRdb selects TRBD2, and the lack of DNA leaves this call unchecked. The CDR3 consists of 17 residues. Germline V gives CDR1 SNHLY, CDR2 FYNNEI. CDR3 amino acids: CASIDPNGGGRTDTQYF.

V usage is TRBV4-1 and J usage is TRBJ1-2; TCRdb gives TRBD1 as the D gene, but with no DNA this cannot be confirmed. Germline-derived CDR1 and CDR2 are MGHRA and YSYEKL. This CDR3 region has 17 residues. This chain's CDR3 is CASSQASAPGGSHGYTF.

The V call is TRBV3-1, the J call TRBJ2-7; TCRdb proposes TRBD1, but this gene call is untestable without DNA. Per germline, CDR1 LGHDT and CDR2 YNNKEL (reference sequence). CDR3 size: 17 residues. CDR3: CASSQPGTGDRGYEQYF.